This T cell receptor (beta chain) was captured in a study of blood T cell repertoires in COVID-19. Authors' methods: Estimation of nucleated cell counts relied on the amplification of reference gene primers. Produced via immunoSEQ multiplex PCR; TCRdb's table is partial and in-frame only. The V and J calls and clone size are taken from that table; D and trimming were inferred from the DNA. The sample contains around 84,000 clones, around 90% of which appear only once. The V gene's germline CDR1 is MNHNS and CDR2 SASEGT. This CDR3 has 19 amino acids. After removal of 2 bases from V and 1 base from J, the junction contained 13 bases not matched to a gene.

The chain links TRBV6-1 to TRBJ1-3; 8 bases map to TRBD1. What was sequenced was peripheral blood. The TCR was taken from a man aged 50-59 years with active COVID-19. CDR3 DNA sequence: TGTGCCAGCAGTGAATACCAGGGGGCCCTCAATCCATCTGGAAACACCATATATTTT. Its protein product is CASSEYQGALNPSGNTIYF.